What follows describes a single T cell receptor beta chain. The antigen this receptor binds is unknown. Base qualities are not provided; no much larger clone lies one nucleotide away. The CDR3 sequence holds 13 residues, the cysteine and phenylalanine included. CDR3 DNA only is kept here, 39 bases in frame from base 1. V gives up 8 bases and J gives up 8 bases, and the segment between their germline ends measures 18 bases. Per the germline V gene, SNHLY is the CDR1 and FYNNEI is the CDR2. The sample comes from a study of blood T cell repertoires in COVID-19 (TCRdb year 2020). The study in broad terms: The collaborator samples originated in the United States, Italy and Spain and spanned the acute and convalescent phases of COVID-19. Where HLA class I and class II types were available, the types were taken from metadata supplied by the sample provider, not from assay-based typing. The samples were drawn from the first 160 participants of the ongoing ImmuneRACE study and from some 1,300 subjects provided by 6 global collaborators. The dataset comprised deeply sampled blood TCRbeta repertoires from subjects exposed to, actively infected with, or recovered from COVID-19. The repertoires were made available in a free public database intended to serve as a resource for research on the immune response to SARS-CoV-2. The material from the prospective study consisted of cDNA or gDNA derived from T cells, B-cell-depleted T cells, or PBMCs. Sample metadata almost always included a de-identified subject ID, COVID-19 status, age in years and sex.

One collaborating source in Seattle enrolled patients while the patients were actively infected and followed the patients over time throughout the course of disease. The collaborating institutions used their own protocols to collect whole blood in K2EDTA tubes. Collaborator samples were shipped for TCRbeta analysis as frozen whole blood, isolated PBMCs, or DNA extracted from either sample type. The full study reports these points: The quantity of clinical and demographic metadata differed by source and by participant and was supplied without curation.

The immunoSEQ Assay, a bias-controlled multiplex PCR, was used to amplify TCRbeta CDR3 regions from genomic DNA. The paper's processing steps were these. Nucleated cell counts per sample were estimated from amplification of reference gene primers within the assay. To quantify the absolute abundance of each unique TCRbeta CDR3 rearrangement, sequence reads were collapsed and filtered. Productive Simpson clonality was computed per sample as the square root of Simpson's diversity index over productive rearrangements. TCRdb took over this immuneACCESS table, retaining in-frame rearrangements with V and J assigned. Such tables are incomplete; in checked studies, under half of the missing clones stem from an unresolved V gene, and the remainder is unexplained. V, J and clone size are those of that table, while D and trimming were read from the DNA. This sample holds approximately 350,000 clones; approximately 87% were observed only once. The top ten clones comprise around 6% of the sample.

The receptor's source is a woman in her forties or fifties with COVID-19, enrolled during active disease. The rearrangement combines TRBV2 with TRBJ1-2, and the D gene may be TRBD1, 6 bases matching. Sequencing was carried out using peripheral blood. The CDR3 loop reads CASPLMGAQGYTF. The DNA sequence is TGTGCCAGCCCTCTTATGGGGGCGCAGGGCTACACCTTC.